This TCR beta chain emerged from a study of T-cell reconstitution after alpha-beta-depleted transplantation in children. V lost 2 bases, J lost 10 bases, and 11 bases lay in between. The CDR3 runs 12 residues. The V gene's germline CDR1 is SGHTA and CDR2 FQGNSA. This clonotype was detected many times. Unique molecular identifiers featured in how the TCRbeta library was prepared. In TCRdb, the PCR reads were re-called with MiXCR into one record per CDR3 protein. The data contain under 140,000 distinct CDR3 sequences, over 9% of them seen just once; the ten biggest clones take up less than 10%. The receptor comes from a human donor who donated a stem cell graft to a child with acute lymphoblastic leukemia. Source: PBMCs from the stem cell graft donor, taken from the stem cell graft. The chain carries TRBV7-2 and TRBJ1-2; D unclear. The CDR3 coding sequence is TGTGCCAGCAGCTTAAATAGGGTAGTCTACACCTTC. Translation gives CASSLNRVVYTF.